Described below is a single TCR beta chain sequence and its context. Its antigen is currently unknown. This record belongs to a study of shared clonotypes between healthy human individuals. Broader study findings: Generation probabilities were higher for clonotypes shared across all four sorted-subset donors than for unshared ones. Rarefaction curves obtained for sorted subsets showed sequencing incomplete despite large depth. Among the subsets, naive ones generally showed larger estimated richness than memory ones.

Per germline, CDR1 MDHEN and CDR2 SYDVKM. The CDR3 sequence is 17 residues long. V lost 6 bases, J lost 5 bases, and 12 bases stayed unmatched. Profiling relied on immunoSEQ multiplex PCR, and the TCRdb table lists in-frame clones only, not all of them. The sample has 2 million to 3 million clones, approximately 93% seen once. The sample comprised naive CD4+ T cells from PBMCs. Subset specified: CD45RA+ positively selected. J is TRBJ2-1 and V is TRBV28; 11 nucleotides agree with TRBD1. The clonotype was recovered from a man aged 18 to 35 in good health. Some clones in this sample may be carry-over from other donors' samples. The CDR3 nucleotides are TGTGCCAGCAGCCTCACCGGACAGGGGGCCAAGAACAATGAGCAGTTCTTC. Protein sequence: CASSLTGQGAKNNEQFF.